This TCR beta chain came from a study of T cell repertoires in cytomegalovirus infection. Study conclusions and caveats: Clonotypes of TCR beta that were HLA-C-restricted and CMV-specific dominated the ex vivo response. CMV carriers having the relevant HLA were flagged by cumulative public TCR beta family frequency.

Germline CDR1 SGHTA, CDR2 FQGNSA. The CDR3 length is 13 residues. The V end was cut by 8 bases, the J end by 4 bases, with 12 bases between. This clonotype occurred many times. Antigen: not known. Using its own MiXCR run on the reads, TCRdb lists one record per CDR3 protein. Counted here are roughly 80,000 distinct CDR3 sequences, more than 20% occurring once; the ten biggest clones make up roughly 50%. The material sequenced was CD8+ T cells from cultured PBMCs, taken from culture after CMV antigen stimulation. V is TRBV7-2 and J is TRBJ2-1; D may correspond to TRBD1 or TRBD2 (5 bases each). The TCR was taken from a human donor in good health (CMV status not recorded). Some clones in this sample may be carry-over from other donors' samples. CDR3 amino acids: CASLIWGYNEQFF. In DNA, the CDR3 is TGTGCCAGCCTCATATGGGGGTACAATGAGCAGTTCTTC. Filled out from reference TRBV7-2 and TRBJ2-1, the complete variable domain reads GAGVSQSPSNKVTEKGKDVELRCDPISGHTALYWYRQSLGQGLEFLIYFQGNSAPDKSGLPSDRFSAERTGGSVSTLTIQRTQQEDSAVYLCASLIWGYNEQFFGPGTRLTVL.